Below, one T cell receptor (beta chain) is given with its context. This specimen belongs to a study of T cell changes during pregnancy in multiple sclerosis. The germline gives CDR1 MDHEN, CDR2 SYDVKM. With 2 bases removed from V and 2 bases from J, the gap between germline ends came to 13 bases. This CDR3 region has 16 residues. Repertoires were generated with immunoSEQ multiplex PCR, while TCRdb's copy carries only in-frame clones and drops some. The sample holds over 35,000 clones, approximately 94% seen once. J is TRBJ1-5 and V is TRBV28, with D maybe TRBD1 (5 bases). The sample consisted of CD8+ T cells from peripheral blood mononuclear cells, taken in the third trimester of pregnancy. The TCR comes from a female donor with multiple sclerosis, enrolled in a pregnancy study. CDR3 sequence: CASSLGGVEGNQPQHF. The CDR3 DNA sequence: TGTGCCAGCAGTTTAGGGGGGGTTGAAGGCAATCAGCCCCAGCATTTT.